This T cell receptor (beta chain) is drawn from a study of spatial heterogeneity in lung cancer. Overall study: Alpha-chain sequences were detected in numbers that were consistently lower than beta-chain sequences. Mean representation of each unique TCR and UMI combination in the raw reads exceeded nine occurrences.

Time point: sample taken at primary tumor resection. Whole RNA, which was extracted from tumor, nontumor lung tissue or frozen PBMC, was sequenced without any cell sorting. A total of roughly 72 untreated early-stage non-small cell lung cancer patients served as donors. TCRdb reprocessed the 5' RACE reads with MiXCR, giving one entry per CDR3 protein. In the table there are 90,000 or so distinct CDR3 sequences, approximately 8.6% of which are singletons. The sequence was collected from a male donor with early-stage non-small cell lung cancer. The starting material was PBMCs, obtained at surgery.

The CDR3 region is CASRTSGGGQPQHF. The CDR3 DNA reads TGTGCCAGCAGGACGTCAGGGGGCGGTCAGCCCCAGCATTTT. The V and J genes are TRBV6-2 or TRBV6-3 and TRBJ1-5; 8 nucleotides align to TRBD1. V was pared by 6 bases and J by 6 bases, with 7 bases of the junction left unmatched. The germline CDR1 and CDR2 sequences are MNHEY and SVGEGT. This CDR3 is built from 14 residues.